One T cell receptor beta chain is described in this entry. Germline CDR1 reads MDHEN; CDR2 reads SYDVKM. The CDR3 totals 14 residues. Between the trimmed V and J ends, which lost 3 bases and 0 bases, there was a span of 6 bases. Profiled with immunoSEQ multiplex PCR; TCRdb holds only in-frame clones, not every one. The table has 2 million to 3 million clones, 93% seen once. The record originates from a study of shared clonotypes between healthy human individuals. Sequenced material: naive CD4+ T cells from PBMCs. Subset described: CD45RA+ positively selected. V gene TRBV28 combines with J gene TRBJ2-1, with unresolved D. This TCR was recovered from a man between 18 and 35 years old in good health. Some clones in this sample may be carry-over from other donors' samples. The CDR3 here is CASSLADSYNEQFF. The CDR3 DNA sequence: TGTGCCAGCAGTTTGGCGGACTCCTACAATGAGCAGTTCTTC. The whole variable domain, remainder taken from reference TRBV28 and TRBJ2-1, is DVKVTQSSRYLVKRTGEKVFLECVQDMDHENMFWYRQDPGLGLRLIYFSYDVKMKEKGDIPEGYSVSREKKERFSLILESASTNQTSMYLCASSLADSYNEQFFGPGTRLTVL.